Listed below are T cell receptor beta chains from one sample, sequenced in a study of post-analysis software for immune sequencing data. TCRdb processed the PCR reads anew with MiXCR; each CDR3 protein has one entry. The table has hundreds of thousands of distinct CDR3 sequences, about 44% seen once. Sequencing was carried out using blood. The source is a girl aged 10 to 17 with multiple sclerosis. CDR3s leave out the opening cysteine and the closing phenylalanine or tryptophan. The order of the fields is CDR3 length, V gene, D gene, CDR3 protein. D genes are given only for firm matches.

13 | TRBV5-5 | . | ASSLSVSSNQPQH
14 | TRBV11-2 | . | ASSLAAGLAKNIQY
15 | TRBV5-1 | . | ASSLAHQGRFYNEQF
12 | TRBV2 | TRBD2 | ASNQAGVNNEQF
13 | TRBV12-3/TRBV12-4 | TRBD1 | ASSPRDRQSYEQY
16 | TRBV20-1 | TRBD2 | SARHGRARGSSYNEQF
14 | TRBV19 | TRBD2 | ASRGLAGASYNEQF
13 | TRBV7-2 | . | ASSPRTGRYYEQY
11 | TRBV27 | . | ASSWGTNEKLF
13 | TRBV3-1 | . | ASSQASSITYEQY
11 | TRBV21-1 | . | ASSSFYYNEQF
14 | TRBV4-1 | TRBD1 | ASSPFGTGDNSPLH
10 | TRBV20-1 | . | STRGGVETQY
12 | TRBV20-1 | . | SARVGHGTDTQY
9 | TRBV29-1 | . | SPKLEDTQY
15 | TRBV4-1 | TRBD2 | ASSREIPSGPSNEQF
10 | TRBV12-5 | . | ASGQISYEQY
10 | TRBV15 | . | ATSRAGNEQY
13 | TRBV7-2 | TRBD1 | ASSPYRGRSYGYT
12 | TRBV15 | TRBD1 | ATSSDRVNQPQH
11 | TRBV4-1 | TRBD1 | AGSQVQGRGQF
15 | TRBV13 | . | ASSASGIGRSKYEQY
12 | TRBV7-2 | . | ASSFGRVNEKLF
14 | TRBV9 | TRBD2 | ASSVGLAVSYNEQF
13 | TRBV5-1 | . | ASSLGDTSTDTQY
14 | TRBV12-3/TRBV12-4 | . | ASSSGPDWATYGYT
14 | TRBV27 | TRBD1 | ASSLKGTGILSRYT
11 | TRBV7-6 | . | ASTAGGSSPLH
10 | TRBV29-1 | TRBD1 | SVAGTGDGYT
15 | TRBV10-3 | TRBD2 | AISLAGGPSSNNEQF
11 | TRBV12-3/TRBV12-4 | . | ASSPGVRRGYT
12 | TRBV28 | . | AVPGGPGNTEAF
11 | TRBV5-1 | TRBD1 | ASSMDRLDEQY
15 | TRBV6-1 | TRBD1 | ASSPGQGLNSNQPQH
13 | TRBV6-6 | . | ASSFLGDTSYEQY
13 | TRBV5-1 | TRBD1 | ASSIWTGAPDTQY
11 | TRBV6-6 | . | ASSSGAHYGYT
13 | TRBV12-3/TRBV12-4 | TRBD1 | ASSAGQTSNYGYT
14 | TRBV7-9 | TRBD2 | ASSVPGGGNTDTQY
13 | TRBV20-1 | TRBD2 | SARTSGRDTGELF
12 | TRBV4-1 | TRBD1 | ASSQPSTGGKQY
12 | TRBV29-1 | TRBD2 | SGWTSGGVTTQY
10 | TRBV29-1 | . | SAAFGSGEAF
12 | TRBV10-3 | TRBD1 | AIGKGAGANVLT